The present TCR beta chain was sequenced within a study of cytomegalovirus exposure and HLA in healthy donors. Study as a whole: Findings of an earlier analysis included about 100 million unique TCR beta sequences from 190 million or so T cells. General observations from the study: Among the CMV-associated chains, three were confirmed in vitro as specific for CMV antigens. Presence/absence analyses treated sequencing depth as roughly uniform across donors. The authors later found HLA-associated TCR beta chains more clonally expanded than equally common others.

The CDR3 is made up of 13 amino acids. Germline V lookup: CDR1 MNHEY, CDR2 SVGAGI. The V end lost 6 bases, the J end lost 3 bases, and 9 bases lay between the germline ends. On this clone itself: Antigen unknown.

The PCR had 60 Vbeta and 13 Jbeta primers. Clones were sequenced by immunoSEQ multiplex PCR, and TCRdb holds only the in-frame ones, with some missing. In the table there are over 130,000 clones, around 78% of which are singletons. This TCR derives from a woman between 35 and 50 years old in good health and CMV-seropositive. The sequencing input was PBMCs. The chain has TRBV6-5 and TRBJ1-5, with D unresolved. CDR3 region: CASRAGYNQPQHF. The CDR3 DNA reads as TGTGCCAGCAGGGCGGGGTACAATCAGCCCCAGCATTTT.